The 8 T cell receptor beta chains given below trace back to one sample, sequenced in a study of STAT5B mutations in CD4+ large granular lymphocyte leukemia. This table comes from immunoSEQ multiplex PCR, and its TCRdb copy is limited to in-frame clones, with some not included. The repertoire holds about 30,000 clones, around 80% seen once, with roughly 6.2% in the top ten. Material: CD4+ T cells from blood buffy coats. The receptors originated from a human donor in good health.

This clone has a single count. The chain combines TRBV25-1 with TRBJ2-5; D is unclear. Germline V gene lookup returns CDR1 MGHDK and CDR2 SYGVNS. V lost 3 bases and J lost 1, with 12 bases in between. The CDR3 loop spans 15 amino acids. The DNA for the CDR3 is TGTGCCAGCAGTGACACCGGACGGTTCCAAGAGACCCAGTACTTC. Protein: CASSDTGRFQETQYF.

The V call is TRBV7-2, the J call TRBJ2-1, with 11 bases identical to TRBD2. This CDR3 spans 15 amino acids. Germline CDR1 reads SGHTA; CDR2 reads FQGNSA. Trimming took 1 base from V and 9 from J; bases not matched to a gene: 5. Here the CDR3 DNA reads TGTGCCAGCAGCTTAGGCCCCGGGACTAGCGGTGAGCAGTTCTTC. It translates to CASSLGPGTSGEQFF.

This chain links TRBV5-5 with TRBJ2-1; 12 nucleotides agree with TRBD2. V lost 0 bases to trimming and J lost 9 bases; unmatched junction nucleotides: 7. CDR3 length equals 16 residues. Germline V gene sequence: CDR1 SGHKS, CDR2 YYEKEE (reference sequence). The CDR3 nucleotides read TGTGCCAGCAGCTTGGTCCTAGCGGGGGGGCCGTTTGAGCAGTTCTTC. Its protein product is CASSLVLAGGPFEQFF.

The V call is TRBV27, the J call TRBJ1-1, with TRBD1 matching 9 bases. J lost 0 bases, V lost 6 bases, and 8 bases had no gene match. The CDR3 is made up of 16 amino acids. In germline, CDR1 is MNHEY, CDR2 SMNVEV (reference sequence). Here the CDR3 reads CASRSGTGPMNTEAFF. In DNA, the CDR3 is TGTGCCAGCAGGTCCGGGACAGGGCCTATGAACACTGAAGCTTTCTTT.

This clone turned up a few times. This rearrangement joins TRBV19 to TRBJ1-2, with 8 bases lining up with TRBD1. With 7 bases clipped from V and 4 bases from J, the junction kept 5 bases outside the gene matches. The CDR3 contains 13 residues. Germline CDR1 LNHDA, CDR2 SQIVND (reference sequence). The CDR3 DNA sequence: TGTGCCAGTACCATAGGGACAGGCTATGGCTACACCTTC. Protein sequence: CASTIGTGYGYTF. Supplemented by reference TRBV19 and TRBJ1-2, the full variable domain reads DGGITQSPKYLFRKEGQNVTLSCEQNLNHDAMYWYRQDPGQGLRLIYYSQIVNDFQKGDIAEGYSVSREKKESFPLTVTSAQKNPTAFYLCASTIGTGYGYTFGSGTRLTVV.

This clone was seen more than once but under ten times. The chain carries TRBV28 and TRBJ1-1; D gene unclear. Trimming cost V 6 bases and J 0 bases, with 8 bases left between them. The CDR3 has 13 amino acids. Germline V gene data show CDR1 as MDHEN and CDR2 as SYDVKM. DNA for the CDR3: TGTGCCAGCAGAGTAGGGATGAACACTGAAGCTTTCTTT. Its translation: CASRVGMNTEAFF.

V is TRBV4-3 and J is TRBJ2-5, with TRBD2 as a possible D gene (6 bases). V gave up 3 bases and J gave up 7 bases, with 9 bases separating them. In germline, CDR1 is LGHNA, CDR2 YSLEER. There are 12 residues in the CDR3. DNA of the CDR3: TGCGCCAGCAGCCATCCCGGGGGGACCCAGTACTTC. This sequence encodes CASSHPGGTQYF.

V gene TRBV7-2 combines with J gene TRBJ2-3; 11 bases line up with TRBD2. Germline V CDR1 and CDR2: SGHTA, FQGNSA. CDR3 length: 18 residues. The V gene end was trimmed by 1 base and the J gene end by 4 bases; junction bases not matched to a gene: 10. The CDR3, as DNA: TGTGCCAGCAGCTTAGTAGTTAGCGGGGGGGCCGGTGCAGATACGCAGTATTTT. Translating gives CASSLVVSGGAGADTQYF.